Listed below are T cell receptor beta chains from one sample, sequenced in a study of blood T cell repertoires in COVID-19. Data came from immunoSEQ multiplex PCR; TCRdb stores just in-frame clones and leaves some out. The sample records tens of thousands of clones, 90% being singletons. The sequencing input was peripheral blood. The receptors were sampled from a man in his fifties or sixties with active or convalescent COVID-19. The CDR3 runs from the conserved cysteine through the conserved F or W. The D gene is left open where the match is weak. Clone sizes are given selectively: once, few, many, or a class where the clone is expanded.

size | J | V | D | DNA | CDR3
NA | TRBJ2-5 | TRBV7-9 | TRBD2 | TGTGCCAGCAGCTCCGGGACTAGCGGCGGGGGGGAGACCCAGTACTTC | CASSSGTSGGGETQYF
NA | TRBJ2-7 | TRBV14 | TRBD1 | TGTGCCAGCAGCTCTGACAGGGTGAAGCGCTACGAGCAGTACTTC | CASSSDRVKRYEQYF
NA | TRBJ2-7 | TRBV7-9 | TRBD1 | TGTGCCAGCAGCCACTGGACGACAGGGGTAGGCGAGCAGTACTTC | CASSHWTTGVGEQYF
NA | TRBJ1-5 | TRBV4-3 | NA | TGCGCCAGCAGCCAAGGGTGGGCCTCTAATCAGCCCCAGCATTTT | CASSQGWASNQPQHF
few | TRBJ1-5 | TRBV19 | NA | TGTGCCAGTAGTATGGGCAGGGTTCAGCCCCAGCATTTT | CASSMGRVQPQHF
once | TRBJ2-4 | TRBV10-3 | NA | TGTGCCATCAGTGTAGAGGGTTTCATTCAGTACTTC | CAISVEGFIQYF
once | TRBJ1-1 | TRBV6-5 | NA | TGTGCCAGCAGCCTCGACGGAGCCCTTGAAGCTTTCTTT | CASSLDGALEAFF
NA | TRBJ2-1 | TRBV25-1 | TRBD1 | TGTGCCAGCAGTAGAGGACAGGGCGAGTGGTTCTTC | CASSRGQGEWFF
NA | TRBJ2-5 | TRBV24-1 | NA | TGTGCCACCAGTGAGGGGGGACGAGCTTACCAAGAGACCCAGTACTTC | CATSEGGRAYQETQYF
NA | TRBJ2-7 | TRBV1 | NA | TGCACCAGCAGTCAGATAATACAGCCCTACGAGCAGTACTTC | CTSSQIIQPYEQYF
NA | TRBJ2-1 | TRBV6-2/TRBV6-3 | NA | TGTGCCAGCAGTTACCAGGGAACCTACAATGAGCAGTTCTTC | CASSYQGTYNEQFF
NA | TRBJ1-3 | TRBV12-3/TRBV12-4 | NA | TGTGCCAGCAGTCCTCAGGGAAACACCATATATTTT | CASSPQGNTIYF
NA | TRBJ1-1 | TRBV3-1/TRBV3-2 | NA | TGTGCCAGCAGCCAAAGCCGACATGGAAGTTTCTTT | CASSQSRHGSFF
NA | TRBJ2-1 | TRBV27 | TRBD2 | TGTGCCAGCAGTTGGCCTAGCGGAGTGGGCTCCTACAATGAGCAGTTCTTC | CASSWPSGVGSYNEQFF
NA | TRBJ2-3 | TRBV6-5 | NA | TGTGCCAGCAGTTACGTTCTTGCAGATACGCAGTATTTT | CASSYVLADTQYF
NA | TRBJ1-3 | TRBV12-3/TRBV12-4 | NA | TGTGCCAGCAGTTTACGCGGGGTGCTCAGTACGTATTTT | CASSLRGVLSTYF
few | TRBJ2-7 | TRBV9 | NA | TGTGCCAGCAGCGCCGGCTGGGGCGACGAGCAGTACTTC | CASSAGWGDEQYF
NA | TRBJ1-6 | TRBV18 | TRBD1 | TGTGCCAGCTCACCAAAGCCAGGGGGCGGTTATAATTCACCCCTCCACTTT | CASSPKPGGGYNSPLHF
NA | TRBJ1-4 | TRBV9 | NA | TGTGCCAGCAGCCCCCGTGGGGGGGTTAATGAAAAACTGTTTTTT | CASSPRGGVNEKLFF
NA | TRBJ2-3 | TRBV7-7 | TRBD2 | TGTGCTAGCAGCCCACTAGCGGGTCGGGGAGATACGCAGTATTTT | CASSPLAGRGDTQYF
NA | TRBJ2-3 | TRBV4-3 | TRBD2 | TGCGCCAGCAGCCATCTCCTAGCGGGAGGTTGGGATACGCAGTATTTT | CASSHLLAGGWDTQYF
NA | TRBJ2-3 | TRBV29-1 | NA | TGCAGCGTTATAGGCAGGGTGGAAGATACGCAGTATTTT | CSVIGRVEDTQYF
NA | TRBJ1-1 | TRBV5-1 | TRBD1 | TGCGCCAGCAGCTTGGGGACAGGGACGACTGAAGCTTTCTTT | CASSLGTGTTEAFF
NA | TRBJ1-1 | TRBV19 | TRBD1 | TGTGCCAGTAGTATCCCGGGACAGGTTGAAGCTTTCTTT | CASSIPGQVEAFF
NA | TRBJ2-1 | TRBV24-1 | TRBD2 | TGTGCCACCAGTGACGATAGCGGGAGCTACAATGAGCAGTTCTTC | CATSDDSGSYNEQFF
NA | TRBJ1-2 | TRBV28 | NA | TGTGCCAGCAGTTTAAACCAACGAGGCCCTAACTATGGCTACACCTTC | CASSLNQRGPNYGYTF
NA | TRBJ2-5 | TRBV20-1 | TRBD2 | TGCAGTGCTAGTCCCCGGACTAGCCAGAGAGAGACCCAGTACTTC | CSASPRTSQRETQYF
NA | TRBJ1-2 | TRBV28 | NA | TGTGCCAGCTTTATTAGAAATCCCTATGGCTACACCTTC | CASFIRNPYGYTF
once | TRBJ2-2 | TRBV5-6 | TRBD2 | TGTGCCAGCAAGAGCGGGATGAGTGCCGGGGAGCTGTTTTTT | CASKSGMSAGELFF
NA | TRBJ2-3 | TRBV2 | NA | TGTGCCAGCAGTGAGCGGGGTGGGACGCAGTATTTT | CASSERGGTQYF
NA | TRBJ1-3 | TRBV29-1 | NA | TGCAGCGTTGGGCAGTTCTCTGGAAACACCATATATTTT | CSVGQFSGNTIYF
NA | TRBJ2-5 | TRBV7-7 | TRBD2 | TGTGCTAGCAGCTTGGGAGCGGGGGCCGTCCAAGAGACCCAGTACTTC | CASSLGAGAVQETQYF
NA | TRBJ1-6 | TRBV5-6 | NA | TGTGCCAGCAGCTTCCGGGCGGGGAATTCACCCCTCCACTTT | CASSFRAGNSPLHF
NA | TRBJ2-5 | TRBV2 | TRBD1 | TGTGCCAGCAGTCCCGGACAGGGCCGGGAGACCCAGTACTTC | CASSPGQGRETQYF
NA | TRBJ2-3 | TRBV7-9 | TRBD1 | TGTGCCAGTGACCCCGGGACAGGGGCTACAGATACGCAGTATTTT | CASDPGTGATDTQYF
once | TRBJ2-4 | TRBV30 | NA | TGTGCCTGGAGTGTATCGGTCGGGTTGAAAAACATTCAGTACTTC | CAWSVSVGLKNIQYF
NA | TRBJ1-2 | TRBV19 | TRBD1 | TGTGCCAGCGGACAGGGGGCCTATGGCTACACCTTC | CASGQGAYGYTF
few | TRBJ1-1 | TRBV10-3 | NA | TGTGCCATCAGTGGAGGGGGAAGTAACACTGAAGCTTTCTTT | CAISGGGSNTEAFF
once | TRBJ2-5 | TRBV11-2 | NA | TGTGCCAGCAGCTTAGATGGTCGGGTTGGGGAGACCCAGTACTTC | CASSLDGRVGETQYF
NA | TRBJ1-6 | TRBV27 | NA | TGTGCCAGCAGTTTTCCAACAAATTCACCCCTCCACTTT | CASSFPTNSPLHF
NA | TRBJ2-3 | TRBV7-3 | NA | TGTGCCAGCAGTAGGGGGAGCACAGATACGCAGTATTTT | CASSRGSTDTQYF
NA | TRBJ2-2 | TRBV30 | TRBD2 | TGTGCCTGGAGTCCATCGACTAGCGGGAGAACCGGGGAGCTGTTTTTT | CAWSPSTSGRTGELFF
NA | TRBJ1-6 | TRBV7-9 | NA | TGTGCCAGCAGCTTATTGGCCCAGGGTTATTCACCCCTCCACTTT | CASSLLAQGYSPLHF
NA | TRBJ2-3 | TRBV7-2 | NA | TGTGCCAGCAGCTTCGGGACGACTAGTTTGACAGATACGCAGTATTTT | CASSFGTTSLTDTQYF
NA | TRBJ1-1 | TRBV10-2 | NA | TGCGCCAGCAGCCTTACAGGTATGAACACTGAAGCTTTCTTT | CASSLTGMNTEAFF
NA | TRBJ2-1 | TRBV6-5 | TRBD1 | TGTGCCAGCAGGGATGACAGGGGGAACAATGAGCAGTTCTTC | CASRDDRGNNEQFF
NA | TRBJ1-2 | TRBV3-1/TRBV3-2 | NA | TGTGCCAGCAGCCAAGAATGGGGCAGGACCGATGGCTACACCTTC | CASSQEWGRTDGYTF
NA | TRBJ1-2 | TRBV19 | NA | TGTGCCAGTAGTAGGGGAGTATATGGCTACACCTTC | CASSRGVYGYTF
once | TRBJ2-2 | TRBV2 | TRBD2 | TGTGCCAGCACCACCGGACTAGCGGGAGGCCTCACCGGGGAGCTGTTTTTT | CASTTGLAGGLTGELFF
NA | TRBJ1-6 | TRBV2 | NA | TGTGCCAGCAACGGCAGGGGTTCACCCCTCCACTTT | CASNGRGSPLHF
NA | TRBJ1-1 | TRBV10-3 | NA | TGTGCCATCAGGGAAAGAGGGCTGAACACTGAAGCTTTCTTT | CAIRERGLNTEAFF